This TCR beta chain is drawn from a study of graft-versus-host responses after intestinal transplantation. Study details: Multivisceral, liver-intestinal, or isolated intestinal transplants were received by the recipients.

V dropped 6 bases and J dropped 6 bases, with 9 bases sitting between them. CDR1 is LNHDA and CDR2 is SQIVND in the germline V gene (reference sequence). The CDR3 covers 12 residues. Assay: immunoSEQ multiplex PCR; the TCRdb copy retains only in-frame clones and omits some. The repertoire includes some 10,000 clones, nearly 95% of them detected once, and over 5% sits in the top ten. The sample consisted of PBMCs, taken approximately 10 weeks after transplant. This receptor was obtained from a human patient who received an intestinal transplant, so some T cells may come from the graft donor. The V and J genes are TRBV19 and TRBJ1-5; D possibly corresponds to TRBD1 (6 bases). The DNA of the CDR3 is TGTGCCAGTAGACAGGGAGGTCAGCCCCAGCATTTT. It codes for CASRQGGQPQHF.